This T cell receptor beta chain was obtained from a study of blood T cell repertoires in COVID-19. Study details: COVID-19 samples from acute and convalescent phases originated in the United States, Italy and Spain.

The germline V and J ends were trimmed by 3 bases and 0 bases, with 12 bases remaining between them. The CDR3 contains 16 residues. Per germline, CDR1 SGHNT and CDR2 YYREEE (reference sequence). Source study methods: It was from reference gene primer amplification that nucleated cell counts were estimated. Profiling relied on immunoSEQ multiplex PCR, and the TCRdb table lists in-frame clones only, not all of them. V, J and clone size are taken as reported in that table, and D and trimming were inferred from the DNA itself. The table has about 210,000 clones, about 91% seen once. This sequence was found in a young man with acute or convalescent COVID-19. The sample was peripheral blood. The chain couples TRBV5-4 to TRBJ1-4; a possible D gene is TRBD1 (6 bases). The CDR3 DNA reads TGTGCCAGCAGCTCAGGGGTACTTGCAACTAATGAAAAACTGTTTTTT. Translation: CASSSGVLATNEKLFF. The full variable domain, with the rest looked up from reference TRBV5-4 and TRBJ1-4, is ETGVTQSPTHLIKTRGQQVTLRCSSQSGHNTVSWYQQALGQGPQFIFQYYREEENGRGNFPPRFSGLQFPNYSSELNVNALELDDSALYLCASSSGVLATNEKLFFGSGTQLSVL.